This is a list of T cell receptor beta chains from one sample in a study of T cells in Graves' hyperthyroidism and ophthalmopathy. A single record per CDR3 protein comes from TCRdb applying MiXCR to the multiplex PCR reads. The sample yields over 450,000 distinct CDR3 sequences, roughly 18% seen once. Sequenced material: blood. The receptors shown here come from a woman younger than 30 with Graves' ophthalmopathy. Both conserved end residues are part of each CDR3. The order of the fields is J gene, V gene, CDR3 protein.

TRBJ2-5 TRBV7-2 CASSLVRPLQETQYF
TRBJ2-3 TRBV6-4 CASSDSREPDTQYF
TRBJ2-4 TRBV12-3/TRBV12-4 CASSFGHTVLQYF
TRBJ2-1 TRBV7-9 CASSFRTSGSYEQFF
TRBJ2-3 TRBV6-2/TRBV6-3 CASSPLVIPDTQYF
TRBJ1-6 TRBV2 CASRPQKANSPLHF
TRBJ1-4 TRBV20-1 CSASPGGNEKLFF
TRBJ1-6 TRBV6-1 CASSEWRTGDSPLHF
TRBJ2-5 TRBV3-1 CASSQDTGSETQYF
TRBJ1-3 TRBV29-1 CSVSRGRDSGNTIYF
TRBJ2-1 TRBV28 CASSERGIYNEQFF
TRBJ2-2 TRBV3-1 CASSPLTGGLTGELFF
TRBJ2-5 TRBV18 CASTAPGIRETQYF
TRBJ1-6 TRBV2 CASKDRGFSYNSPLHF
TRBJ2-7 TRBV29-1 CSVESAGSSYEQYF
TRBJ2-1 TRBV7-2 CASSLVPRDNEQFF
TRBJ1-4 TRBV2 CASREGNRLNEKLFF
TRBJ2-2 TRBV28 CASSLLRPNTGELFF
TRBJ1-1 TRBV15 CATSRDLGQKNTEAFF
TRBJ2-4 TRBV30 CAWSTPGLAGETLAKNIQYF
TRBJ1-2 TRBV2 CASRKGTGFYGYTF
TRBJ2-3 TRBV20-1 CSATLGGRGGPTDTQYF
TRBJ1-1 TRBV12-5 CASGLWGRMNTEAFF
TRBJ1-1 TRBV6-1 CASSPGSSEAFF
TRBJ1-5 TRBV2 CASMRGPNQPQHF
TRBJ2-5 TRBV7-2 CASSWGLAGGVGETQYF
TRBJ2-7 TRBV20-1 CSATGTSRLEQYF
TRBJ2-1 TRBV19 CASSIEWTRLNEQFF
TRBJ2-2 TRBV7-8 CASSSRTGEGTGELFF
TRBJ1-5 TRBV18 CASSPRGRIESNQPQHF
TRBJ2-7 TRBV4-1 CASSQDMPRDGYEQYF
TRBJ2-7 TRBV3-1 CASVASGSYEQYF
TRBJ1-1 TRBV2 CASSFGGPSVNTEAFF
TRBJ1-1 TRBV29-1 CSVERRETEAFF
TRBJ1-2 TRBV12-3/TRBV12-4 CASSLFPGEDGYTF
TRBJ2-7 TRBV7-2 CASSSKRLAAPYEQYF
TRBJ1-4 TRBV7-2 CASSLNSGGKLFF
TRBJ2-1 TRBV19 CASSRTSGRVYNEQFF
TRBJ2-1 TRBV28 CASSAGVEYNEQFF
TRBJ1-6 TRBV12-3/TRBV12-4 CASSSKNSYNSPLHF